A single T cell receptor (beta chain) is shown here with its context. What it recognizes is unknown. Germline loops: CDR1 GTSNPN, CDR2 SVGIG (reference sequence). V trimming: 7 bases; J trimming: 2 bases; junction bases outside the gene matches: 6. The length of the CDR3 is 14 residues. This specimen belongs to a study of identical twins. Findings and limits, study-wide: The models systematically underestimated how much out-of-frame TCR alpha was shared in monozygotic twins.

Using its own MiXCR run on the 5' RACE reads, TCRdb lists one record per CDR3 protein. The sample shows about 150,000 distinct CDR3 sequences, under 4.5% of them seen only once. The TCR was taken from a young man in good health. The sequenced sample consisted of memory T cells sorted from blood. The rearrangement links TRBV30 to TRBJ2-3, with 10 bases identical to TRBD2. CDR3 sequence reads: CASPLAGPTDTQYF. The CDR3 region has the DNA TGTGCCTCTCCACTAGCGGGGCCCACAGATACGCAGTATTTT.